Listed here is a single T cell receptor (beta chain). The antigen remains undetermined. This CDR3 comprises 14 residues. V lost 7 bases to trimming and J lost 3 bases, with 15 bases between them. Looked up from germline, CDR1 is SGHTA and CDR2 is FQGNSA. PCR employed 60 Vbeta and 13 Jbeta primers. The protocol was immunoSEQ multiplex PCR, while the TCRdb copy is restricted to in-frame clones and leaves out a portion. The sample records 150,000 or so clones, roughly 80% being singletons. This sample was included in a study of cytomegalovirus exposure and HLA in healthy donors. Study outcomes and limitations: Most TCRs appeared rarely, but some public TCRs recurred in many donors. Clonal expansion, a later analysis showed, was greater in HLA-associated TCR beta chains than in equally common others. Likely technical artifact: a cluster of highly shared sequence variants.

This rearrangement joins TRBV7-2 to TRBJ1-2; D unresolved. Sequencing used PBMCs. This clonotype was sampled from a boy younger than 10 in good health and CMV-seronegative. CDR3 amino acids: CASTPRSRDYGYTF. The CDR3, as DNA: TGTGCCAGCACCCCCCGAAGCCGGGACTATGGCTACACCTTC.